This T cell receptor beta chain was identified during a study of blood T cell repertoires in COVID-19. Original handling: Reference gene primer amplification gave estimated nucleated cell counts. Some clones are missing from TCRdb's copy, which holds only in-frame ones; the method was immunoSEQ multiplex PCR. V and J calls and clone size are copied from that table; D and trimming were computed from the DNA. The repertoire holds approximately 250,000 clones, with approximately 90% as singletons. Participants were aged roughly 18 to 90 years, lived in under 25 US areas, and enrolled virtually. Assignment of participants to cohorts was predicated upon participant-reported clinical history. No more than 2 weeks before study entry, exposed participants had met a case of COVID-19. The CDR3 is 15 amino acids. The germline CDR1 and CDR2 sequences are SGDLS and YYNGEE. Losses at the gene ends were 0 bases for V and 8 bases for J; bases not matched to a gene: 3.

This receptor was identified in a man aged 35-49 years who had been exposed to COVID-19. The genes are TRBV9 and TRBJ2-1; 12 nucleotides match TRBD2. Sequencing was carried out using PBMCs or T cells enriched from blood (not recorded which). The DNA of the CDR3 is TGTGCCAGCAGCGTAGAGGCTAGCGGGAGGGATGAGCAGTTCTTC. Translation: CASSVEASGRDEQFF. Full variable domain (rest looked up from reference TRBV9 and TRBJ2-1): DSGVTQTPKHLITATGQRVTLRCSPRSGDLSVYWYQQSLDQGLQFLIQYYNGEERAKGNILERFSAQQFPDLHSELNLSSLELGDSALYFCASSVEASGRDEQFFGPGTRLTVL.